The T cell receptor (beta chain) described here comes from a study of blood T cells in healthy people across ages. The germline V gene encodes CDR1 MNHNY and CDR2 SVGAGI (reference sequence). There are 16 residues in the CDR3. The use of a sample-barcoded 5' primer and a J-beta primer mix characterized a second PCR of 7 to 11 cycles. TCRdb analysed the 5' RACE reads with MiXCR anew, one entry per CDR3 protein. Among 450,000 to 700,000 distinct CDR3 sequences listed, roughly a quarter were seen once. About this clonotype: One end of the junction fails to match germline, which may point to a read error.

This TCR came from a woman in her sixties or seventies in good health. Sequencing was carried out using blood. The chain has TRBV6-6 and TRBJ1-6, with 8 bases that match TRBD1. CDR3 protein: CASRSRTGLSNLPLHF. The CDR3 nucleotides are TGTGCCAGCAGATCAAGGACAGGGTTGTCTAATTTACCCCTCCACTTT.